A single TCR beta chain is shown here with its context. Its antigen is still unknown. These data are taken from a study of PD-1 blockade in mismatch repair-deficient tumors. Background on the study: Patients had more than ten mismatch repair-deficient cancer types, all previously treated and progressing. Study findings and constraints: Rapid post-treatment expansion, then contraction, generally preceding radiologic response, marked tumor-resident clones.

Mismatch repair deficiency was confirmed in all patients, by PCR or immunohistochemistry. A few pembrolizumab responders had their TCRs sequenced. Using immunoSEQ multiplex PCR, the repertoire was profiled, and TCRdb retains in-frame clones only, with some absent. This table has over 100,000 clones, roughly 80% appearing once. The germline V gene encodes CDR1 MNHEY and CDR2 SMNVEV (reference sequence). V shed 8 bases and J 0 bases; nucleotides not matched to a gene: 3. The CDR3 has 14 amino acids. The sequencing here drew on peripheral blood, taken 60 weeks after starting pembrolizumab. This chain links TRBV27 with TRBJ1-1, with 10 positions matching TRBD1. The receptor was isolated from an adult with mismatch repair-deficient cancer. This chain's CDR3 is CASRGQGLNTEAFF. The CDR3 nucleotides read TGTGCCAGCCGGGGACAGGGGTTGAACACTGAAGCTTTCTTT.